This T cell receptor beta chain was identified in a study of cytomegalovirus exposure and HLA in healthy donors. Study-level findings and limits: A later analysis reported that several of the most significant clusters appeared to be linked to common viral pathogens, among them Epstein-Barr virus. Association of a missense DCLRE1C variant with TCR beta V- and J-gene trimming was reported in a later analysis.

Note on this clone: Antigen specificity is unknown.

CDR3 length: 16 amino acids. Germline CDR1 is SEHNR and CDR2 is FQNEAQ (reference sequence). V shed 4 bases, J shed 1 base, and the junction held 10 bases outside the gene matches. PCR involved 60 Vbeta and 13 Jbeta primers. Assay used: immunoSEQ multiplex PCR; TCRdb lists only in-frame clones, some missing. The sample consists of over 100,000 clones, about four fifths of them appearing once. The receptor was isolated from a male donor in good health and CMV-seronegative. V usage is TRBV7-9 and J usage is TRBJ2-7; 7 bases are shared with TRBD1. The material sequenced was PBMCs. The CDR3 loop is CASSSDPGTASYEQYF. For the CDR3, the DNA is TGTGCCAGCAGCTCGGACCCAGGGACAGCATCCTACGAGCAGTACTTC.